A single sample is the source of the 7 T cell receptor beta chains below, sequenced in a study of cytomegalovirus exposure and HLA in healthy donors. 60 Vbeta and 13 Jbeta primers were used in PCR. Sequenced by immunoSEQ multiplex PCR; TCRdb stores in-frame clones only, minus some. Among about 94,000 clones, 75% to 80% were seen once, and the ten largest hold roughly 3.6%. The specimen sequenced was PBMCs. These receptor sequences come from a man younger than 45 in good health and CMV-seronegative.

CDR3 in DNA: TGCAGCGTTGTCACCACTAGCGGGGGGGCCCATGAGCAGTTCTTC. Its protein is CSVVTTSGGAHEQFF. The genes are TRBV29-1 and TRBJ2-1; the match to TRBD2 covers 13 bases. The germline gives CDR1 SQVTM, CDR2 ANQGSEA. After removal of 4 bases from V and 8 bases from J, the junction contained 8 bases not matched to a gene. The CDR3 runs 15 residues.

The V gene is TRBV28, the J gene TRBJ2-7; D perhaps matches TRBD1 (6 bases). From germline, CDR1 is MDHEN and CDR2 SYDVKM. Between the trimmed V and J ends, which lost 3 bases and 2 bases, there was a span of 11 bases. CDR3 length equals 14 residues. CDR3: CASSFSGAPYEQYF. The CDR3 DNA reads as TGTGCCAGCAGTTTCTCAGGGGCCCCCTACGAGCAGTACTTC.

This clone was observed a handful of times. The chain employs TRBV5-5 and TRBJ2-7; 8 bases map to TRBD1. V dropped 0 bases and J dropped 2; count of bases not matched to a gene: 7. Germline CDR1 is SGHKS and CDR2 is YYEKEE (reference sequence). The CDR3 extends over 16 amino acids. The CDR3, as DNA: TGTGCCAGCAGCTTGGCCGGGACAGGCCTTCCCTACGAGCAGTACTTC. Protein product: CASSLAGTGLPYEQYF.

CDR3 nucleotide sequence: TGTGCCTGGTCGACAGGGATTGAAAAACTGTTTTTT. This translates into CAWSTGIEKLFF. V and J are TRBV30 and TRBJ1-4, with 7 positions matching TRBD1. The V segment lost 5 bases and the J segment 7 bases; nucleotides outside the gene matches: 4. Looked up from germline, CDR1 is GTSNPN and CDR2 is SVGIG (reference sequence). The CDR3 runs 12 residues.

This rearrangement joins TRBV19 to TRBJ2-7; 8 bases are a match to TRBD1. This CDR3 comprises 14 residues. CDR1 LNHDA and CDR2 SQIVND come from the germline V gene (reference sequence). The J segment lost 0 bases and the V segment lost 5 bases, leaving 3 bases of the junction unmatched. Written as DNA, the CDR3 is TGTGCCAGTAGTCGGACAGGGATCTCCTACGAGCAGTACTTC. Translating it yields CASSRTGISYEQYF.

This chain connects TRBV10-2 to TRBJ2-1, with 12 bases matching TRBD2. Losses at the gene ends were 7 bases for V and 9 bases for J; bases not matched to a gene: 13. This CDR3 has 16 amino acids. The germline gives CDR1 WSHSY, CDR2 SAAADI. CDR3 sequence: CASIGGLAGIGGEQFF. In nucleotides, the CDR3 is TGCGCCAGCATCGGGGGACTAGCGGGTATAGGTGGTGAGCAGTTCTTC.

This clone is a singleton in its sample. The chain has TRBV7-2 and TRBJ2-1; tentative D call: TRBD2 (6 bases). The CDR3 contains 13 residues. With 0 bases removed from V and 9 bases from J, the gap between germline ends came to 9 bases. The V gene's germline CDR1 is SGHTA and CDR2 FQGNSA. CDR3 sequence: CASSLALAGEQFF. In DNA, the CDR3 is TGTGCCAGCAGCTTAGCACTAGCTGGTGAGCAGTTCTTC. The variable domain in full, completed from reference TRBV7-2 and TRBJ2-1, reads GAGVSQSPSNKVTEKGKDVELRCDPISGHTALYWYRQSLGQGLEFLIYFQGNSAPDKSGLPSDRFSAERTGGSVSTLTIQRTQQEDSAVYLCASSLALAGEQFFGPGTRLTVL.